The 7 T cell receptor beta chains presented below share a single source sample, sequenced in a study of regulatory T cells in long-lasting Graves disease (TCRdb year 2021). In light of the paper, this sample's time point label describes: newly diagnosed GD, antithyroid drugs for less than 3 months. For both TCR sequencing and RNA sequencing, RNA was extracted from PBMCs in TRIzol. To prepare the library, multiplex PCR was applied. The sequencer was an Illumina HiSeq 4000. To build TCR beta libraries, CDR3 regions were amplified by Arm-PCR using iRepertoire HTBI primers. Clones were called with MiXCR by TCRdb after fastp trimmed the public reads at Q25, and only in-frame beta chains were retained. Rows are unified per CDR3 protein, each entry keeping the most common DNA and genes. The sample table holds approximately 490,000 distinct CDR3 sequences, of which 15% to 20% were seen once. The top ten constitute less than 15% of the sample.

This sample was shared with a second study, whose subject was T cells in Graves' hyperthyroidism and ophthalmopathy.

The material was peripheral blood mononuclear cells (PBMCs), obtained at new diagnosis, from a patient treated with antithyroid drugs. The receptors come from a man between 35 and 55 years old with Graves disease. Donor details come from another sample of the same person, matched by shared clones.

This clonotype came up many times. The genes are TRBV5-1 and TRBJ2-7, with 12 bases aligning to TRBD2. Germline values: CDR1 SGHRS, CDR2 YFSETQ. The CDR3 loop spans 14 amino acids. V lost 4 bases to trimming and J lost 7 bases; unmatched junction nucleotides: 6. The CDR3 is CASSRLAGDEEQYF. DNA for the CDR3: TGCGCCAGCAGCCGACTAGCGGGAGATGAAGAGCAGTACTTC.

This clonotype showed up many times. The rearrangement links TRBV24-1 to TRBJ2-5, with a weak D call TRBD1 (6 bases). From germline, CDR1 is KGHDR and CDR2 SFDVKD. The V end was cut by 3 bases, the J end by 0 bases, with 7 bases between. The CDR3 runs 14 residues. CDR3 sequence (DNA): TGTGCCACCAGTGATCACAGGGACCAAGAGACCCAGTACTTC. Translating it yields CATSDHRDQETQYF.

The V call is TRBV4-1, the J call TRBJ2-4, with D possibly TRBD2 on 5 matching bases. The germline V gene encodes CDR1 MGHRA and CDR2 YSYEKL. The CDR3 contains 15 residues. With 4 bases removed from V and 6 bases from J, the gap between germline ends came to 16 bases. This CDR3 is CASSRPDRGINIQYF. The DNA for the CDR3 is TGCGCCAGCAGCCGTCCGGACCGGGGTATAAACATTCAGTACTTC.

The sample holds a few counts of this clonotype. The chain recombines TRBV6-1 with TRBJ2-1, with 7 nucleotides matching TRBD2. J was trimmed by 6 bases and V by 7 bases; bases with no gene match: 12. Germline CDR1 MNHNS, CDR2 SASEGT. The CDR3 consists of 15 residues. The chain's CDR3 is CASNRVAGFPNEQFF. In nucleotides, the CDR3 is TGTGCCAGCAATAGAGTAGCGGGCTTCCCCAATGAGCAGTTCTTC.

This clonotype was seen repeatedly, ten times or more. The genes are TRBV28 and TRBJ2-4; D tentatively fits TRBD1 or TRBD2 (5 bases each). V lost 1 base to trimming and J lost 7 bases, with 14 bases between them. Germline CDR1 and CDR2: MDHEN and SYDVKM. The CDR3 runs 15 residues. In DNA, the CDR3 is TGTGCCAGCAGTTTATTCGGGGTCGGGGCGAACATTCAGTACTTC. Translated, it gives CASSLFGVGANIQYF.

The chain carries TRBV28 and TRBJ1-1; 12 bases match TRBD1. Trimming removed 5 bases from V and 5 bases from J; junction bases left unmatched: 9. The germline gives CDR1 MDHEN, CDR2 SYDVKM. The CDR3 loop spans 16 amino acids. Here the CDR3 DNA reads TGTGCCAGCAGTCCCCCGGGACAGGGGGCCTGGACTGAAGCTTTCTTT. This encodes CASSPPGQGAWTEAFF.

The V call is TRBV6-5, the J call TRBJ2-7; TRBD1 is a possible D gene (7 bases). V was cut by 4 bases and J by 3 bases, with 13 bases left in between. Germline V CDR1 and CDR2: MNHEY, SVGAGI. The CDR3 covers 14 residues. The CDR3 here is CASSWTGGDYEQYF. CDR3 coding DNA: TGTGCCAGCAGTTGGACAGGAGGGGACTACGAGCAGTACTTC.